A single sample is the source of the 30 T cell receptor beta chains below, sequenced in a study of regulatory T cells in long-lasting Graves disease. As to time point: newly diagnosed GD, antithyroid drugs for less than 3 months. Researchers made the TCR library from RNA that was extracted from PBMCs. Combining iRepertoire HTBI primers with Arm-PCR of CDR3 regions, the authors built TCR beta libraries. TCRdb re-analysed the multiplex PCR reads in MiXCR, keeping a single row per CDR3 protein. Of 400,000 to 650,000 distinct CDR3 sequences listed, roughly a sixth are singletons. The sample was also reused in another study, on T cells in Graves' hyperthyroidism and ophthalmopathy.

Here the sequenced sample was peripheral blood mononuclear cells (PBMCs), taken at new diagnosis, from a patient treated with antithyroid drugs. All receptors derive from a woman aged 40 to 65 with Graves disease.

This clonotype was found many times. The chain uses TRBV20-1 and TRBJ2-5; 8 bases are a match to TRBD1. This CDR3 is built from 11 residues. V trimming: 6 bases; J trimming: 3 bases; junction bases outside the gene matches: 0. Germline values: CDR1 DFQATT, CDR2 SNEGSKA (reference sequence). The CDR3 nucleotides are TGCAGTGCGACAGGGGAAGAGACCCAGTACTTC. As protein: CSATGEETQYF.

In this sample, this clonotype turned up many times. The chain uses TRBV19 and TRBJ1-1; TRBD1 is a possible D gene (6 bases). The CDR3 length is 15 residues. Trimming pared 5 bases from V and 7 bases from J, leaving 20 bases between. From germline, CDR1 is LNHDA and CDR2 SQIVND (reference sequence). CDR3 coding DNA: TGTGCCAGTAGTTTCAACAGGGAGGTCTCGGGTGAAGCTTTCTTT. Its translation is CASSFNREVSGEAFF.

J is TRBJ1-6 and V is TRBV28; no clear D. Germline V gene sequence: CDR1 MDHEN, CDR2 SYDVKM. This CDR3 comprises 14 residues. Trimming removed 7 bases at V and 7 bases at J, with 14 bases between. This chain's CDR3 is CASTRVPRNSPLHF. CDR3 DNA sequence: TGTGCCAGCACCCGGGTCCCCAGGAATTCACCCCTCCACTTT. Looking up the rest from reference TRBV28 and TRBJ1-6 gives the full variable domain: DVKVTQSSRYLVKRTGEKVFLECVQDMDHENMFWYRQDPGLGLRLIYFSYDVKMKEKGDIPEGYSVSREKKERFSLILESASTNQTSMYLCASTRVPRNSPLHFGNGTRLTVT.

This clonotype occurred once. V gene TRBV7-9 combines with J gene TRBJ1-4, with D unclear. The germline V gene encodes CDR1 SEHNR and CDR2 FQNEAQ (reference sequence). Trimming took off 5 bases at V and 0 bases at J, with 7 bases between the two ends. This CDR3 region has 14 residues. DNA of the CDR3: TGTGCCAGCAGCGAATTGGCAACTAATGAAAAACTGTTTTTT. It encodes CASSELATNEKLFF. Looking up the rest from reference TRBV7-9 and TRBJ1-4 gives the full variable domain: DTGVSQNPRHKITKRGQNVTFRCDPISEHNRLYWYRQTLGQGPEFLTYFQNEAQLEKSRLLSDRFSAERPKGSFSTLEIQRTEQGDSAMYLCASSELATNEKLFFGSGTQLSVL.

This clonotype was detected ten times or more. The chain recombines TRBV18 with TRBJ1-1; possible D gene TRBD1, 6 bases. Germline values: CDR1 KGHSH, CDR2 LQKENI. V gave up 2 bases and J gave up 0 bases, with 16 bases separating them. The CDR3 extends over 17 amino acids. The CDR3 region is CASSPIRGGGMNTEAFF. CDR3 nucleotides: TGTGCCAGCTCACCAATTCGGGGGGGCGGCATGAACACTGAAGCTTTCTTT.

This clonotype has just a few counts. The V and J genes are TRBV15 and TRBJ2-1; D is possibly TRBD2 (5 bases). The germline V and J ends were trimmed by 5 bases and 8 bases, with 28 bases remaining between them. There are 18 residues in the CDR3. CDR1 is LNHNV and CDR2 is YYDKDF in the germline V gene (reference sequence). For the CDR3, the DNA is TGTGCCACCAGCTTATCCTACGGCGGAGGAGAGTTCGTCTATGAGCAGTTCTTC. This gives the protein CATSLSYGGGEFVYEQFF.

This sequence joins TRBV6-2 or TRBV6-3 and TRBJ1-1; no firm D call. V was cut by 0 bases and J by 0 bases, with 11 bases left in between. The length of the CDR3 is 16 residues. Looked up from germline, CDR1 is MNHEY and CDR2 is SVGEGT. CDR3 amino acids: CASSYSKTVMNTEAFF. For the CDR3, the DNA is TGTGCCAGCAGTTACTCTAAGACTGTAATGAACACTGAAGCTTTCTTT.

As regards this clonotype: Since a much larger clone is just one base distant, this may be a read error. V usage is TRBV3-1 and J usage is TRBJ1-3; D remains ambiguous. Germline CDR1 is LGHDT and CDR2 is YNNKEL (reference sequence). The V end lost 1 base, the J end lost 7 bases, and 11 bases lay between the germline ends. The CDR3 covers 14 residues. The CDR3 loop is CASSQAREMNTIYF. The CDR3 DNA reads TGTGCCAGCAGCCAAGCTCGGGAGATGAACACCATATATTTT.

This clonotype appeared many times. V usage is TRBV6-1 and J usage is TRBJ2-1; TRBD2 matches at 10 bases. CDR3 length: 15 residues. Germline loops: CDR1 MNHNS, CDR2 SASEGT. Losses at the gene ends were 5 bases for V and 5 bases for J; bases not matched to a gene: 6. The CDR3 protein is CASSLLAGANNEQFF. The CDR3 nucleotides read TGTGCCAGCAGTCTCCTAGCGGGGGCAAACAATGAGCAGTTCTTC.

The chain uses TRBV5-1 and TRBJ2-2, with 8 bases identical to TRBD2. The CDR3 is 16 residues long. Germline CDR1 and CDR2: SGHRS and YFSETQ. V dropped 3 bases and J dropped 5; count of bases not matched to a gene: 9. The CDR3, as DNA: TGCGCCAGCAGCTACGGGGGGGTCGTCCAGACCGGGGAGCTGTTTTTT. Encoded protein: CASSYGGVVQTGELFF.

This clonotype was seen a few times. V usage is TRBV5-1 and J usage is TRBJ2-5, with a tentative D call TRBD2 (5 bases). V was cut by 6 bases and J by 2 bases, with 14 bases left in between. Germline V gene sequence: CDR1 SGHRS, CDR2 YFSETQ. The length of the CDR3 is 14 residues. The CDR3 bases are TGCGCCAGCAACCCGGACTGGAGACAAGAGACCCAGTACTTC. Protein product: CASNPDWRQETQYF.

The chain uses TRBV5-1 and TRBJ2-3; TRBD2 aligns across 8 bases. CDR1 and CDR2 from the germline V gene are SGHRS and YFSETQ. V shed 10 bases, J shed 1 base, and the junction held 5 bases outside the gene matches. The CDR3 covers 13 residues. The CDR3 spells CACRGGGTDTQYF. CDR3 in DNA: TGCGCCTGCCGGGGGGGGGGCACAGATACGCAGTATTTT.

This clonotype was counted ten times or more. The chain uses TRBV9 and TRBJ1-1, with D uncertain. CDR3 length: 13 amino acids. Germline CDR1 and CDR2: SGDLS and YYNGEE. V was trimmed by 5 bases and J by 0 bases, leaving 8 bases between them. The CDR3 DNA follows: TGTGCCAGCAGTGTACTTGTGAACACTGAAGCTTTCTTT. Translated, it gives CASSVLVNTEAFF.

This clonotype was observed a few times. CDR3: CAISESPGAETQYF. DNA for the CDR3: TGTGCCATCAGTGAGTCGCCAGGGGCGGAGACCCAGTACTTC. The chain carries TRBV10-3 and TRBJ2-5; the D gene is possibly TRBD1 (6 bases). The CDR3 extends over 14 amino acids. Between the trimmed V and J ends, which lost 0 bases and 5 bases, there was a span of 10 bases. The V gene's germline CDR1 is ENHRY and CDR2 SYGVKD.

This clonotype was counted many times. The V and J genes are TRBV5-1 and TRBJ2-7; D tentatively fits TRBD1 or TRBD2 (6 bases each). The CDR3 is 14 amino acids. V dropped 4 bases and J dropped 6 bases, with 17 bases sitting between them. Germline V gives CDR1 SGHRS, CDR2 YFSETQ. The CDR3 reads CASSQSGAGGEQYF. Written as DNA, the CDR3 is TGCGCCAGCAGCCAATCGGGGGCAGGAGGCGAGCAGTACTTC.

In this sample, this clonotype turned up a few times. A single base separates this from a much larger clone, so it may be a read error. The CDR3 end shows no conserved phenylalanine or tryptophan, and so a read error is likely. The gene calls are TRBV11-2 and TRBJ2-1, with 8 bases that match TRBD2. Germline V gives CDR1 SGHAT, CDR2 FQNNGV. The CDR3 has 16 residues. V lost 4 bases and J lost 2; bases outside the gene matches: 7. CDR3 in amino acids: CASSWGGAGAYNEQFL. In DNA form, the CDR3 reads TGTGCCAGCAGCTGGGGGGGAGCGGGGGCCTACAATGAGCAGTTCCTC.

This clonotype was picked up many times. CDR3: CASSQDRTRPYGYTF. In nucleotides, the CDR3 is TGTGCCAGCAGCCAAGATCGTACCAGACCCTATGGCTACACCTTC. This sequence joins TRBV4-2 and TRBJ1-2; D is ambiguous. From germline, CDR1 is LGHNA and CDR2 YNFKEQ. This CDR3 has 15 amino acids. The V end lost 0 bases, the J end lost 4 bases, and 12 bases lay between the germline ends.

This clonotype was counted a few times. The CDR3 sequence is CASSQDPRGHYYGYTF. For the CDR3, the DNA is TGCGCCAGCAGCCAAGACCCCAGGGGGCATTACTATGGCTACACCTTC. The chain links TRBV4-1 to TRBJ1-2; TRBD1 aligns across 8 bases. V shed 0 bases, J shed 3 bases, and the junction held 6 bases outside the gene matches. Germline lookup yields CDR1 MGHRA and CDR2 YSYEKL. The CDR3 runs to 16 residues.

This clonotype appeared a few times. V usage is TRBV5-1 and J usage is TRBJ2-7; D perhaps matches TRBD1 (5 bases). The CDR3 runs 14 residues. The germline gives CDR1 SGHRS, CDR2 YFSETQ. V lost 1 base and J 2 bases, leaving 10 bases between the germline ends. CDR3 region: CASSLTRAAYEQYF. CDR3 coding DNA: TGCGCCAGCAGCTTGACCAGGGCAGCCTACGAGCAGTACTTC.

The CDR3 sequence is CASDRAEETQYF. The DNA of the CDR3 is TGTGCCAGCGACAGGGCAGAGGAGACCCAGTACTTC. This sequence joins TRBV2 and TRBJ2-5; TRBD1 aligns across 7 bases. Germline V gene lookup returns CDR1 SNHLY and CDR2 FYNNEI. V lost 8 bases to trimming and J lost 5 bases; unmatched junction nucleotides: 5. CDR3 length equals 12 residues. Based on the CDR3 plus reference TRBV2 and TRBJ2-5, the full variable domain is EPEVTQTPSHQVTQMGQEVILRCVPISNHLYFYWYRQILGQKVEFLVSFYNNEISEKSEIFDDQFSVERPDGSNFTLKIRSTKLEDSAMYFCASDRAEETQYFGPGTRLLVL.

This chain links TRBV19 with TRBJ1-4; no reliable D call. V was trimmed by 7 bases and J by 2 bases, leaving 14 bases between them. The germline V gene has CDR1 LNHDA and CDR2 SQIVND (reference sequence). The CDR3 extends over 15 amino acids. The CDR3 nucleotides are TGTGCCAGTAAGGATTCGGGTGGGACTAATGAAAAACTGTTTTTT. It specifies CASKDSGGTNEKLFF.

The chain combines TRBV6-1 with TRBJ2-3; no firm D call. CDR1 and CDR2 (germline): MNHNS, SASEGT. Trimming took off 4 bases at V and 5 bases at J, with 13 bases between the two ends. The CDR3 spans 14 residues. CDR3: CASSGEKILDTQYF. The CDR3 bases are TGTGCCAGCAGTGGAGAGAAGATTCTAGATACGCAGTATTTT.

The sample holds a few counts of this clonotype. Written as DNA, the CDR3 is TGCGCCAGCAGCCAAGTGAAGGGGGGCAACTATGGCTACACCTTC. Residues: CASSQVKGGNYGYTF. The chain has TRBV4-1 and TRBJ1-2; TRBD1 might be the D (6 bases). This CDR3 comprises 15 residues. Germline CDR1 MGHRA, CDR2 YSYEKL. V was shortened by 1 base and J by 2 bases, with 11 bases between the two germline ends.

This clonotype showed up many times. This CDR3 reads CATGERGGTQYF. The CDR3 nucleotides read TGTGCCACCGGAGAGCGAGGGGGGACCCAGTACTTC. V and J are TRBV28 and TRBJ2-5; a weak D match, TRBD1 (6 bases). CDR1 and CDR2 (germline): MDHEN, SYDVKM. Trimming shortened V by 10 bases and J by 7 bases, and 16 bases separated the two germline ends. CDR3 size: 12 residues.

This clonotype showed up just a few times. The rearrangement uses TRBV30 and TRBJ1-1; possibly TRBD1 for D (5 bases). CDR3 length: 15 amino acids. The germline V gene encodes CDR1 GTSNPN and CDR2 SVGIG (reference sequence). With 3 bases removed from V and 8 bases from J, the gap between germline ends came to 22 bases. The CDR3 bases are TGTGCCTGGAGCAGTGGAATCTCAGGGAAAATGGAAGCTTTCTTT. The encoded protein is CAWSSGISGKMEAFF.

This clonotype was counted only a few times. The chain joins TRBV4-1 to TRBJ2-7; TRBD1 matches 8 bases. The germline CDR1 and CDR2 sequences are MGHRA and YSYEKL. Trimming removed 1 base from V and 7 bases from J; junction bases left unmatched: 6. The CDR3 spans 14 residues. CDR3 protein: CASSQARTGKEQYF. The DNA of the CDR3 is TGCGCCAGCAGCCAAGCCCGGACAGGGAAAGAGCAGTACTTC.

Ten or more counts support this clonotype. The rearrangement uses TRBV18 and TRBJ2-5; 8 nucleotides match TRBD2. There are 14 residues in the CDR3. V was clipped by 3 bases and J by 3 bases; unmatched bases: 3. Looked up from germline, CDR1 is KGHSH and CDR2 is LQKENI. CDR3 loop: CASSPTGGEETQYF. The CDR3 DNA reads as TGTGCCAGCTCACCGACGGGGGGGGAAGAGACCCAGTACTTC.

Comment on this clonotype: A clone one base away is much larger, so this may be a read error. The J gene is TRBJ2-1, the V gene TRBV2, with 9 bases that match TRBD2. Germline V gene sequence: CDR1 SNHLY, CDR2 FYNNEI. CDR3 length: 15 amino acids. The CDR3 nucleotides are TGTGCCAGCAGTCGGTTTAGCGGGGGCTACAATGGGCAGTTCTTC. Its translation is CASSRFSGGYNGQFF.

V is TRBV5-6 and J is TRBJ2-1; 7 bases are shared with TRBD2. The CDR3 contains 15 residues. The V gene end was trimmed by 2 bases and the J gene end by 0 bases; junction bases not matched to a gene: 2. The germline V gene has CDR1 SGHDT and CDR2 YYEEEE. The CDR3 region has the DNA TGTGCCAGCAGCTTCCGGGACTACTCCTACAATGAGCAGTTCTTC. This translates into CASSFRDYSYNEQFF.

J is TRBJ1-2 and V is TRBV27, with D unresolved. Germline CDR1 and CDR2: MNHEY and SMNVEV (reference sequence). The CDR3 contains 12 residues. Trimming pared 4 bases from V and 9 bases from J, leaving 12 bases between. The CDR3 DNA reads TGTGCCAGCAGTTCTACCCGTTTGCGCTACACCTTC. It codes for CASSSTRLRYTF.